The clone carrying this TCR beta chain was recorded a few times. The target antigen is unknown. The entry originates in a study of cytomegalovirus exposure and HLA in healthy donors. About the research overall: Previous work identified roughly 120 million unique TCR beta sequences from around 180 million T cells. Regarding the study as a whole: Sequencing artifact likely explains a cluster of highly shared sequence variants. Trimming of TCR beta V- and J-genes showed a link, identified in a later analysis, to a missense DCLRE1C variant.

From germline, CDR1 is SNHLY and CDR2 FYNNEI. This CDR3 is 16 amino acids long. Trimming left V 3 bases short and J 1 base short, with 13 bases between. Amplification used 60 Vbeta primers and 13 Jbeta primers. Generated by immunoSEQ multiplex PCR, the TCRdb table keeps only in-frame clones and is missing some. The sample records 180,000 or so clones, approximately 73% being singletons. Sequencing used PBMCs. This TCR came from a woman aged 25 to 39 in good health and CMV-seropositive. The rearrangement joins TRBV2 to TRBJ1-5; possibly TRBD1 for D (6 bases). The CDR3 region has the DNA TGTGCCAGCAGTGATGGGGGGGCAGTGAGCAATCAGCCCCAGCATTTT. It yields the protein CASSDGGAVSNQPQHF.